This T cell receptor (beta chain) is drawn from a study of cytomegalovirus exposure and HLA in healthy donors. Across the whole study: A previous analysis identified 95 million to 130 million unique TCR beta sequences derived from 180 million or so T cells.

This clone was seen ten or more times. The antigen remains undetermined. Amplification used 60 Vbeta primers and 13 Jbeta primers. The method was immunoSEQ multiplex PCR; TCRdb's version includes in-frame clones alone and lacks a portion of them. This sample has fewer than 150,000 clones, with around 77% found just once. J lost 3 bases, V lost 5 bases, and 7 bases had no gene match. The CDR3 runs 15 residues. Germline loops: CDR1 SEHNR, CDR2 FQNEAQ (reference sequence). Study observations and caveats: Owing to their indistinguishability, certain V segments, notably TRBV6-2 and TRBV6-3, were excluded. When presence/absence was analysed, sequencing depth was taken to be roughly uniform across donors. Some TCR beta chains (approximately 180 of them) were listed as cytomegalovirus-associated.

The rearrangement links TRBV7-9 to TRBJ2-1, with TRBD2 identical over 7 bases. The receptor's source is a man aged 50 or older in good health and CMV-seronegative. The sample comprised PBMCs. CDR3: CASSPGLRNYNEQFF. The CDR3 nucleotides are TGTGCCAGCAGCCCGGGACTACGCAACTACAATGAGCAGTTCTTC.